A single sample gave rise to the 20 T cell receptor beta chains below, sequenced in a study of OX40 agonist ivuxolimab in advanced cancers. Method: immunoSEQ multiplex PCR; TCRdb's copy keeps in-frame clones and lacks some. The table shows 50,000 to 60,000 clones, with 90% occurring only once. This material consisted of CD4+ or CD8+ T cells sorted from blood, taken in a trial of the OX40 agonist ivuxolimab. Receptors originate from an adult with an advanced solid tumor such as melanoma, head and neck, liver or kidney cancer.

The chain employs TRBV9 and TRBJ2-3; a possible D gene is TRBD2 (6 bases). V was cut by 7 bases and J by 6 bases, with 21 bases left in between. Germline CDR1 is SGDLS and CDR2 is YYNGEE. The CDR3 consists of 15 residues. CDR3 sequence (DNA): TGTGCCAGCCCCCGGAGGCTAGCGCCGAGGGATACGCAGTATTTT. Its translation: CASPRRLAPRDTQYF.

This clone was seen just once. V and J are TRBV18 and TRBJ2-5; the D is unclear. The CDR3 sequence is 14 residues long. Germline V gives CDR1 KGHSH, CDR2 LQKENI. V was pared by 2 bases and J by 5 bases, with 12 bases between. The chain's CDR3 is CASSPGREHETQYF. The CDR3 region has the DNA TGTGCCAGCTCACCAGGGCGTGAACACGAGACCCAGTACTTC.

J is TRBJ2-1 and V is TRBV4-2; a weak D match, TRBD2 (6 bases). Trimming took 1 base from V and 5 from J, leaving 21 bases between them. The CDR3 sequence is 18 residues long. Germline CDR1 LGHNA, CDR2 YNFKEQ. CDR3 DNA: TGTGCCAGCAGCCAAGCTTCCCTCGAGGAGGGCCAGGACAATGAGCAGTTCTTC. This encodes CASSQASLEEGQDNEQFF.

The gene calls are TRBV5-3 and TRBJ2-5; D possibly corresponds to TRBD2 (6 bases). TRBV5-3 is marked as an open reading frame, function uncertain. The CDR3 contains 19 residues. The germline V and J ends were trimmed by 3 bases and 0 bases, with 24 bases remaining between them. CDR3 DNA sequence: TGTGCCAGAAGCTCATATTGGGACTGGATTCCCAAGTACCAAGAGACCCAGTACTTC. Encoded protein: CARSSYWDWIPKYQETQYF.

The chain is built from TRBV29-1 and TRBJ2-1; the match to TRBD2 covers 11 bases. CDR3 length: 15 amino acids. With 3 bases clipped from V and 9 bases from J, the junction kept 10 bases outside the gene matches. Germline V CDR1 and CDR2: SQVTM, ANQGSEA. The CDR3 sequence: CSVESASGRTGEQFF. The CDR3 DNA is TGCAGCGTTGAGTCGGCTAGCGGGAGGACAGGTGAGCAGTTCTTC.

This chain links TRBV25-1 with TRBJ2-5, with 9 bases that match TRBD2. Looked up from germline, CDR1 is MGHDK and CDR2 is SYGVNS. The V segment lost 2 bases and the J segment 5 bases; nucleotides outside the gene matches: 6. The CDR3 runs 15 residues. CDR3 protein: CASSEPGLAWETQYF. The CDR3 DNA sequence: TGTGCCAGCAGTGAACCGGGACTAGCCTGGGAGACCCAGTACTTC.

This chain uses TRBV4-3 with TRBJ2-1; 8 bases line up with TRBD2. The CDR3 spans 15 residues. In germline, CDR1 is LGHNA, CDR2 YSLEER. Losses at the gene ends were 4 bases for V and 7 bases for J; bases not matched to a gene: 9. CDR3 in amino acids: CASSRDGRGANEQFF. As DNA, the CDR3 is TGCGCCAGCAGCCGGGACGGGAGGGGGGCAAATGAGCAGTTCTTC.

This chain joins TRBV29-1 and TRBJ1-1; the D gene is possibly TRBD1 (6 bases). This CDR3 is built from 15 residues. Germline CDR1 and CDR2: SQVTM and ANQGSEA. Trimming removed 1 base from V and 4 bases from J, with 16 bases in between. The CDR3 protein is CSVEGRRGWGTEAFF. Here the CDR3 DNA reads TGCAGCGTTGAAGGGAGGAGGGGGTGGGGCACTGAAGCTTTCTTT.

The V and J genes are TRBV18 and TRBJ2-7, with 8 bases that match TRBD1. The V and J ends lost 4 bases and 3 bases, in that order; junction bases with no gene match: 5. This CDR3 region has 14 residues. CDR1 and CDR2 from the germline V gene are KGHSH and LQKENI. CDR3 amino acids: CASSRQGQVYEQYF. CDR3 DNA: TGTGCCAGCTCACGACAGGGACAGGTCTACGAGCAGTACTTC.

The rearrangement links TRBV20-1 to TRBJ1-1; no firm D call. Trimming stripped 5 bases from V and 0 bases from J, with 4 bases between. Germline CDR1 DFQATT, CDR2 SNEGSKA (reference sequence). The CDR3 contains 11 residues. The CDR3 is CSAGLNTEAFF. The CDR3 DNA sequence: TGCAGTGCTGGTCTGAACACTGAAGCTTTCTTT.

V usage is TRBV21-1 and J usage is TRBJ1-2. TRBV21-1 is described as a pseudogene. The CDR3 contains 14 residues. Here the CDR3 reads CASSKGQVLGGYTF. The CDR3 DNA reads TGTGCCAGCAGCAAGGGCCAGGTTTTGGGGGGCTACACCTTC.

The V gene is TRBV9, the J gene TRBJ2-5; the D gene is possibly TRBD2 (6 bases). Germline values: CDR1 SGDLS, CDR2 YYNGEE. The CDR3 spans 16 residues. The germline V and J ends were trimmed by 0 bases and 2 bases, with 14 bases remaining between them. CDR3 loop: CASSVATLARQETQYF. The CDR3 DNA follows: TGTGCCAGCAGCGTAGCTACGCTAGCGAGGCAAGAGACCCAGTACTTC.

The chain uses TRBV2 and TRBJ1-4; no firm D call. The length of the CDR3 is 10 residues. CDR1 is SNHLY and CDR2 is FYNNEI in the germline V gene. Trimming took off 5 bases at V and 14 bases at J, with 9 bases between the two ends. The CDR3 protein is CASSKFDLFF. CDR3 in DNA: TGTGCCAGCAGTAAATTTGATCTGTTTTTT.

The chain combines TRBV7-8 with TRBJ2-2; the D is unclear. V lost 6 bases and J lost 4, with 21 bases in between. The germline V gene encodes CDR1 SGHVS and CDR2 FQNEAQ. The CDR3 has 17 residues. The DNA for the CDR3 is TGTGCCAGCAGACGCGGACGGAGAACTGCCATCACCGGGGAGCTGTTTTTT. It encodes CASRRGRRTAITGELFF.

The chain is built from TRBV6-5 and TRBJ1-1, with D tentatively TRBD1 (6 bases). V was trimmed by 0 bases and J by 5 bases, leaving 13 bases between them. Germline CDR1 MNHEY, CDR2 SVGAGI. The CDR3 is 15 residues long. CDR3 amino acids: CASSYSKGEGTEAFF. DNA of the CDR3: TGTGCCAGCAGTTACTCGAAGGGGGAGGGAACTGAAGCTTTCTTT.

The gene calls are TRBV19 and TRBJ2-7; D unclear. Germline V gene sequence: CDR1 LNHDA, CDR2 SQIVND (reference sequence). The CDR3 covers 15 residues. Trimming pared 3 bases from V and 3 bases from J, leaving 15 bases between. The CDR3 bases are TGTGCCAGTAGTATGAGTGTAGCTGAGATCTACGAGCAGTACTTC. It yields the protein CASSMSVAEIYEQYF.

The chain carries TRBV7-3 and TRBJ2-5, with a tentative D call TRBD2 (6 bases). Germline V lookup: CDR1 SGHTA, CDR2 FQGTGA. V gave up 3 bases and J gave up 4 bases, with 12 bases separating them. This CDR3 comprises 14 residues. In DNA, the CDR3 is TGTGCCAGCAGCTTGTTAGCGGTTGGAGAGACCCAGTACTTC. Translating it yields CASSLLAVGETQYF.

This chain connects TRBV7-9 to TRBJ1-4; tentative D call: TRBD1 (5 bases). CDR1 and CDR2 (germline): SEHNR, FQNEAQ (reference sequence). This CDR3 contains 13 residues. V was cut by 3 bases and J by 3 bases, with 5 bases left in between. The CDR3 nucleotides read TGTGCCAGCAGCTTGGGGGCTAATGAAAAACTGTTTTTT. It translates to CASSLGANEKLFF.

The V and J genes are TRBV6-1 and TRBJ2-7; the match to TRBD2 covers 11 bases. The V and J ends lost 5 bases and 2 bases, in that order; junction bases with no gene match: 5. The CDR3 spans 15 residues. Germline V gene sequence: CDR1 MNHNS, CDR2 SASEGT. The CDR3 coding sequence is TGTGCCAGCAGTTCCGCGACTAGCGGGGCCTACGAGCAGTACTTC. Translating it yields CASSSATSGAYEQYF.

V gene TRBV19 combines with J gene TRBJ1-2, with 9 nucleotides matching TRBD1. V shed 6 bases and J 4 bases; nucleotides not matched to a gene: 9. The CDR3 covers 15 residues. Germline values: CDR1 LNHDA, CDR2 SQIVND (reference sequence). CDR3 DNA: TGTGCCAGTAGCGCACAGGGGGCCGTCAGCTATGGCTACACCTTC. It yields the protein CASSAQGAVSYGYTF.